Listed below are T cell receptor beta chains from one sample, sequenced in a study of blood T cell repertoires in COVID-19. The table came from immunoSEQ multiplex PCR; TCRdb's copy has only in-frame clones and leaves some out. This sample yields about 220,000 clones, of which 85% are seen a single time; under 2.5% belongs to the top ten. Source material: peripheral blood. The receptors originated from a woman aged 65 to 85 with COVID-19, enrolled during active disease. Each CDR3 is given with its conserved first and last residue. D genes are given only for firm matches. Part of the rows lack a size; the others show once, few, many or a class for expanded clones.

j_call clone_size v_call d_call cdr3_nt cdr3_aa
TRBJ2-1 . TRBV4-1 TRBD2 TGCGCCAGCAGCCAAGATATAGCGGGGCCACTCCGGGAGCAGTTCTTC CASSQDIAGPLREQFF
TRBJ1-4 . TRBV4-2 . TGTGCCAGCAGCCATCTTTGGGATCAGGGCAGAGGTGAAAAACTGTTTTTT CASSHLWDQGRGEKLFF
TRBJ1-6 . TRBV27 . TGTGCCAGCAGTTTATTTGGGGGGATTAGTAATTCACCCCTCCACTTT CASSLFGGISNSPLHF
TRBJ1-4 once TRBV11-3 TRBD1 TGTGCCAGCAGCTTAGCTCGACAGGGAGGTGAAAAACTGTTTTTT CASSLARQGGEKLFF
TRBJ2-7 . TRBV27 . TGTGCCAGCCCCCCCCCGTACGAGCAGTACTTC CASPPPYEQYF
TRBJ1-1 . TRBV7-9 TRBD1 TGTGCCAGCAGGTTCACAGGGGTGGACACTGAAGCTTTCTTT CASRFTGVDTEAFF
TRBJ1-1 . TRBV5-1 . TGCGCCAGCAGCTTGGTCCCCCCGGCAGGGTGGGATATAACTGAAGCTTTCTTT CASSLVPPAGWDITEAFF
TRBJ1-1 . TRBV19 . TGTGCCAGTCGGGTGTTGGACAGTCTGAACACTGAAGCTTTCTTT CASRVLDSLNTEAFF
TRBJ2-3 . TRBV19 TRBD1 TGTGCCAGTAGTATAGGGGGACAGGGACTCACAGATACGCAGTATTTT CASSIGGQGLTDTQYF
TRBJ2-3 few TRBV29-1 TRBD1 TGCAGCGTTAAGACAGGGTGGACAACAGATACGCAGTATTTT CSVKTGWTTDTQYF
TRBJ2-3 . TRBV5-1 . TGCGCCAGCAGCTTTGGAGCAGATACGCAGTATTTT CASSFGADTQYF
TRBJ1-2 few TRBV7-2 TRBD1 TGTGCCAGCAGCAGGCCGGGACAGGTTAACTATGGCTACACCTTC CASSRPGQVNYGYTF
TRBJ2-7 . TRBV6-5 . TGTGCCAGCAGTTTGGGGTCAGGGGCGTCCGGCGAGCAGTACTTC CASSLGSGASGEQYF
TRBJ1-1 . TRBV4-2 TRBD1 TGTGCCAGCAGCCAAGATTACAGGGGGCTAGGGGACACTGAAGCTTTCTTT CASSQDYRGLGDTEAFF
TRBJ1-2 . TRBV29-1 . TGCACCCCTCTCGAGGGCTACACCTTC CTPLEGYTF
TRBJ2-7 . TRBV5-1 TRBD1 TGCGCCAGCAGCTTGGAAGGGGGCTTGGTCGACGAGCAGTACTTC CASSLEGGLVDEQYF